One and the same sample provided the 24 T cell receptor beta chains below, sequenced in a study of CD8+ T cells in alopecia areata listed by TCRdb under 2018. The library was obtained by the immunoSEQ multiplex PCR assay. For TCR sequencing, RNA was extracted from every sample and reverse transcribed into cDNA to serve as template. TCRdb took this table from immuneACCESS and kept in-frame rearrangements with V and J called. Such tables lack part of the clones; where checked against another copy, unresolved V genes explain under half of the gap, and the rest is unexplained. The table for this sample lists 100,000 to 150,000 clones; about 50% of them were counted only once. Roughly 10% of the sample is in the top ten clones. Source material: NKG2D-low CD8+ T cells sorted from blood. The cell subset or site label, read with the paper, signifies: sorted CD8+ NKG2D-low blood T cells. All receptors derive from a human donor with alopecia areata.

This clone came up a few times. The chain employs TRBV29-1 and TRBJ2-1; 7 bases fit TRBD2. CDR1 is SQVTM and CDR2 is ANQGSEA in the germline V gene. V shed 4 bases and J 0 bases; nucleotides not matched to a gene: 3. The CDR3 runs 14 residues. CDR3 region: CSVGGGLSYNEQFF. CDR3 coding DNA: TGCAGCGTTGGCGGGGGACTCTCCTACAATGAGCAGTTCTTC.

The chain carries TRBV27 and TRBJ2-5; TRBD1 aligns across 7 bases. The CDR3 spans 14 residues. The J segment lost 2 bases and the V segment lost 5 bases, leaving 5 bases of the junction unmatched. Germline V lookup: CDR1 MNHEY, CDR2 SMNVEV (reference sequence). CDR3 coding DNA: TGTGCCAGCAGTGAAGGGGGCAGGCAAGAGACCCAGTACTTC. It yields the protein CASSEGGRQETQYF.

The chain carries TRBV6-5 and TRBJ2-1; no clear D gene. CDR1 MNHEY and CDR2 SVGAGI come from the germline V gene. CDR3 length equals 13 residues. Trimming left V 0 bases short and J 5 bases short, with 5 bases between. In nucleotides, the CDR3 is TGTGCCAGCAGTTACTCGGCAAACAATGAGCAGTTCTTC. It codes for CASSYSANNEQFF.

The chain carries TRBV5-1 and TRBJ1-1, with a possible D match to TRBD1 (5 bases). Looked up from germline, CDR1 is SGHRS and CDR2 is YFSETQ. This CDR3 has 16 amino acids. The V end lost 1 base, the J end lost 0 bases, and 13 bases lay between the germline ends. CDR3 DNA sequence: TGCGCCAGCAGCTTGTTGGGGGATCTAATGAACACTGAAGCTTTCTTT. Translating it yields CASSLLGDLMNTEAFF.

This clone was seen a few times. The J gene is TRBJ2-7, the V gene TRBV13; possibly TRBD1 or TRBD2 for D (5 bases each). CDR3 length: 15 amino acids. CDR1 and CDR2 (germline): PRHDT, FYEKMQ (reference sequence). The V gene lost 5 bases and the J gene lost 0 bases, with 14 bases spanning the gap. The CDR3 region is CASSQGTFDSYEQYF. Written as DNA, the CDR3 is TGTGCCAGCAGCCAAGGGACGTTCGACTCCTACGAGCAGTACTTC. Based on the CDR3 plus reference TRBV13 and TRBJ2-7, the full variable domain is AAGVIQSPRHLIKEKRETATLKCYPIPRHDTVYWYQQGPGQDPQFLISFYEKMQSDKGSIPDRFSAQQFSDYHSELNMSSLELGDSALYFCASSQGTFDSYEQYFGPGTRLTVT.

V usage is TRBV30 and J usage is TRBJ1-1; D is unresolved. V lost 0 bases to trimming and J lost 11 bases, with 10 bases between them. This CDR3 spans 11 amino acids. Germline V gene sequence: CDR1 GTSNPN, CDR2 SVGIG (reference sequence). The CDR3 nucleotides are TGTGCCTGGAGTGTAGGGAACGGGGCTTTCTTT. Amino acid sequence: CAWSVGNGAFF.

The rearrangement joins TRBV27 to TRBJ2-7; 8 bases line up with TRBD1. CDR1 is MNHEY and CDR2 is SMNVEV in the germline V gene (reference sequence). Trimming at V came to 7 bases and at J to 7 bases, leaving 6 bases not matched to a gene. CDR3 length: 12 residues. The CDR3 sequence: CASTAGTGEQYF. CDR3 DNA: TGTGCCAGCACCGCCGGGACAGGAGAGCAGTACTTC.

As to this clone: The conserved phenylalanine or tryptophan normally closing the CDR3 is absent here, so this likely arose from a read error. It is unclear where the CDR3 begins or ends on the DNA, so no DNA is shown, and the CDR3 is as TCRdb lists it. The chain is built from TRBV19 and TRBJ1-1; TRBD1, as called in the table, went unchecked against the DNA. The CDR3 has 8 residues if both end residues are counted. The V gene's germline CDR1 is LNHDA and CDR2 SQIVND (reference sequence). This CDR3 reads CASSPTGV.

The chain is built from TRBV29-1 and TRBJ1-1, with D unclear. V lost 4 bases to trimming and J lost 1 base, with 4 bases between them. CDR3 size: 11 residues. CDR1 and CDR2 from the germline V gene are SQVTM and ANQGSEA. CDR3 sequence (DNA): TGCAGCGTTGGGCAGAACACTGAAGCTTTCTTT. It is translated as CSVGQNTEAFF.

This clone has only a few counts. The chain uses TRBV29-1 and TRBJ2-7; D gene ambiguous. The ends were cut back, 4 bases at V and 2 bases at J, with 6 bases in the middle. CDR3 length equals 11 residues. The germline CDR1 and CDR2 sequences are SQVTM and ANQGSEA. The CDR3 loop is CSVVEAYEQYF. The CDR3 DNA is TGCAGCGTTGTTGAGGCCTACGAGCAGTACTTC.

The table lists this clone with a few counts. V and J are TRBV28 and TRBJ2-7; 9 nucleotides match TRBD1. This CDR3 comprises 13 residues. Germline CDR1 is MDHEN and CDR2 is SYDVKM. Losses at the gene ends were 6 bases for V and 11 bases for J; bases not matched to a gene: 11. CDR3 region: CASSLGTGSEEYF. The CDR3 bases are TGTGCCAGCAGCCTCGGGACAGGGTCAGAAGAGTACTTC.

The chain employs TRBV5-6 and TRBJ2-6, with D possibly matching TRBD1 (5 bases). V was shortened by 4 bases and J by 1 base, with 6 bases between the two germline ends. Germline CDR1 is SGHDT and CDR2 is YYEEEE. The CDR3 sequence is 14 residues long. This CDR3 is CASSQGSGANVLTF. CDR3 sequence (DNA): TGTGCCAGCAGCCAGGGATCTGGGGCCAACGTCCTGACTTTC. Based on the CDR3 plus reference TRBV5-6 and TRBJ2-6, the full variable domain is DAGVTQSPTHLIKTRGQQVTLRCSPKSGHDTVSWYQQALGQGPQFIFQYYEEEERQRGNFPDRFSGHQFPNYSSELNVNALLLGDSALYLCASSQGSGANVLTFGAGSRLTVL.

The chain employs TRBV29-1 and TRBJ1-2, with D possibly being TRBD1 (6 bases). This CDR3 contains 17 residues. Per the germline V gene, CDR1 is SQVTM and CDR2 is ANQGSEA. V lost 3 bases to trimming and J lost 0 bases, with 20 bases between them. The CDR3 DNA sequence: TGCAGCGTTGATTATGGGACAACGTACCGAGCTAACTATGGCTACACCTTC. Encoded protein: CSVDYGTTYRANYGYTF. The full variable domain, completed using reference TRBV29-1 and TRBJ1-2, is SAVISQKPSRDICQRGTSLTIQCQVDSQVTMMFWYRQQPGQSLTLIATANQGSEATYESGFVIDKFPISRPNLTFSTLTVSNMSPEDSSIYLCSVDYGTTYRANYGYTFGSGTRLTVV.

DNA of the CDR3: TGTGCCAGCAGCTCTTCGGGGGGGACAGATACGCAGTATTTT. Its protein is CASSSSGGTDTQYF. The rearrangement links TRBV11-3 to TRBJ2-3; TRBD2 aligns across 8 bases. The CDR3 loop spans 14 amino acids. V shed 4 bases, J shed 3 bases, and the junction held 3 bases outside the gene matches. CDR1 and CDR2 (germline): SGHNT, YENEEA.

The rearrangement joins TRBV7-2 to TRBJ2-7; 7 bases line up with TRBD2. The CDR3 covers 13 residues. Germline assignment: CDR1 SGHTA and CDR2 FQGNSA. J gave up 6 bases and V 1 base, and 3 bases lay outside the gene matches. This CDR3 reads CASSLVPGGEQYF. CDR3 in DNA: TGTGCCAGCAGCTTAGTTCCGGGGGGCGAGCAGTACTTC.

This clone has just a few counts. The chain uses TRBV29-1 and TRBJ2-5; D perhaps matches TRBD2 (6 bases). The V end lost 8 bases, the J end lost 1 base, and 11 bases lay between the germline ends. This CDR3 is 12 amino acids long. CDR1 SQVTM and CDR2 ANQGSEA come from the germline V gene. The CDR3 nucleotides read TGCAGCTTTTGGGGGGTCCAAGAGACCCAGTACTTC. It specifies CSFWGVQETQYF.

Turning to this clone: Additional DNA sequences in this sample encode the identical CDR3. The V call is TRBV4-1, the J call TRBJ2-5, with D unclear. The V end lost 0 bases, the J end lost 5 bases, and 4 bases lay between the germline ends. The CDR3 sequence is 12 residues long. Germline CDR1 and CDR2: MGHRA and YSYEKL. CDR3 protein: CASSQEGETQYF. CDR3 DNA: TGCGCCAGCAGCCAAGAGGGGGAGACCCAGTACTTC.

This clone occurred a few times. The V gene is TRBV4-1, the J gene TRBJ2-7, with 7 positions matching TRBD1. The CDR3 is 14 amino acids. V trimming: 3 bases; J trimming: 5 bases; junction bases outside the gene matches: 7. CDR1 and CDR2 from the germline V gene are MGHRA and YSYEKL. CDR3 region: CASSQPDRDDEQYF. In nucleotides, the CDR3 is TGCGCCAGCAGCCAGCCCGACAGGGACGACGAGCAGTACTTC.

On this clone itself: Other DNA sequences in this specimen translate into the identical CDR3. This chain connects TRBV20-1 to TRBJ2-7; D gene ambiguous. The CDR3 spans 11 residues. V dropped 4 bases and J dropped 4 bases, with 8 bases sitting between them. CDR1 and CDR2 (germline): DFQATT, SNEGSKA (reference sequence). The CDR3 DNA sequence: TGCAGTGCTACAGACCGATACGAGCAGTACTTC. Translation: CSATDRYEQYF.

A single count supports this clone. The chain links TRBV27 to TRBJ2-7; 8 bases fit TRBD2. The CDR3 has 10 residues. The V gene's germline CDR1 is MNHEY and CDR2 SMNVEV (reference sequence). V shed 11 bases, J shed 3 bases, and the junction held 0 bases outside the gene matches. CDR3 coding DNA: TGTGCCGCGGGGGGCTACGAGCAGTACTTC. This translates into CAAGGYEQYF.

The genes are TRBV14 and TRBJ1-1; maybe TRBD1 (6 bases). The germline gives CDR1 SGHDN, CDR2 FVKESK. The CDR3 sequence is 17 residues long. V lost 1 base and J 1 base, leaving 16 bases between the germline ends. The CDR3 spells CASSQVWDHRENTEAFF. The CDR3, as DNA: TGTGCCAGCAGCCAAGTCTGGGACCACAGGGAGAACACTGAAGCTTTCTTT.

The V gene is TRBV6-6, the J gene TRBJ1-2, with a possible D match to TRBD1 (6 bases). Trimming took off 8 bases at V and 2 bases at J, with 15 bases between the two ends. CDR1 MNHNY and CDR2 SVGAGI come from the germline V gene (reference sequence). The CDR3 is 14 residues long. This CDR3 is CASWTGGLNYGYTF. In DNA, the CDR3 is TGTGCCAGCTGGACGGGGGGGCTCAACTATGGCTACACCTTC.

This clone has ten or more counts. The rearrangement uses TRBV28 and TRBJ2-1, with D hard to call. The CDR3 loop spans 14 amino acids. V was cut by 1 base and J by 4 bases, with 8 bases left in between. CDR1 is MDHEN and CDR2 is SYDVKM in the germline V gene. CDR3 coding DNA: TGTGCCAGCAGTTTATCGGCTGAGTACAATGAGCAGTTCTTC. As protein: CASSLSAEYNEQFF. The whole variable domain, filled in from reference TRBV28 and TRBJ2-1, reads DVKVTQSSRYLVKRTGEKVFLECVQDMDHENMFWYRQDPGLGLRLIYFSYDVKMKEKGDIPEGYSVSREKKERFSLILESASTNQTSMYLCASSLSAEYNEQFFGPGTRLTVL.

The V call is TRBV5-1, the J call TRBJ2-1, with D perhaps TRBD1 (6 bases). The CDR3 has 16 residues. Germline V gene lookup returns CDR1 SGHRS and CDR2 YFSETQ. V gave up 4 bases and J gave up 0 bases, with 14 bases separating them. The CDR3 loop is CASSHGGLASYNEQFF. The CDR3 DNA is TGCGCCAGCAGCCATGGGGGCCTCGCCTCCTACAATGAGCAGTTCTTC.